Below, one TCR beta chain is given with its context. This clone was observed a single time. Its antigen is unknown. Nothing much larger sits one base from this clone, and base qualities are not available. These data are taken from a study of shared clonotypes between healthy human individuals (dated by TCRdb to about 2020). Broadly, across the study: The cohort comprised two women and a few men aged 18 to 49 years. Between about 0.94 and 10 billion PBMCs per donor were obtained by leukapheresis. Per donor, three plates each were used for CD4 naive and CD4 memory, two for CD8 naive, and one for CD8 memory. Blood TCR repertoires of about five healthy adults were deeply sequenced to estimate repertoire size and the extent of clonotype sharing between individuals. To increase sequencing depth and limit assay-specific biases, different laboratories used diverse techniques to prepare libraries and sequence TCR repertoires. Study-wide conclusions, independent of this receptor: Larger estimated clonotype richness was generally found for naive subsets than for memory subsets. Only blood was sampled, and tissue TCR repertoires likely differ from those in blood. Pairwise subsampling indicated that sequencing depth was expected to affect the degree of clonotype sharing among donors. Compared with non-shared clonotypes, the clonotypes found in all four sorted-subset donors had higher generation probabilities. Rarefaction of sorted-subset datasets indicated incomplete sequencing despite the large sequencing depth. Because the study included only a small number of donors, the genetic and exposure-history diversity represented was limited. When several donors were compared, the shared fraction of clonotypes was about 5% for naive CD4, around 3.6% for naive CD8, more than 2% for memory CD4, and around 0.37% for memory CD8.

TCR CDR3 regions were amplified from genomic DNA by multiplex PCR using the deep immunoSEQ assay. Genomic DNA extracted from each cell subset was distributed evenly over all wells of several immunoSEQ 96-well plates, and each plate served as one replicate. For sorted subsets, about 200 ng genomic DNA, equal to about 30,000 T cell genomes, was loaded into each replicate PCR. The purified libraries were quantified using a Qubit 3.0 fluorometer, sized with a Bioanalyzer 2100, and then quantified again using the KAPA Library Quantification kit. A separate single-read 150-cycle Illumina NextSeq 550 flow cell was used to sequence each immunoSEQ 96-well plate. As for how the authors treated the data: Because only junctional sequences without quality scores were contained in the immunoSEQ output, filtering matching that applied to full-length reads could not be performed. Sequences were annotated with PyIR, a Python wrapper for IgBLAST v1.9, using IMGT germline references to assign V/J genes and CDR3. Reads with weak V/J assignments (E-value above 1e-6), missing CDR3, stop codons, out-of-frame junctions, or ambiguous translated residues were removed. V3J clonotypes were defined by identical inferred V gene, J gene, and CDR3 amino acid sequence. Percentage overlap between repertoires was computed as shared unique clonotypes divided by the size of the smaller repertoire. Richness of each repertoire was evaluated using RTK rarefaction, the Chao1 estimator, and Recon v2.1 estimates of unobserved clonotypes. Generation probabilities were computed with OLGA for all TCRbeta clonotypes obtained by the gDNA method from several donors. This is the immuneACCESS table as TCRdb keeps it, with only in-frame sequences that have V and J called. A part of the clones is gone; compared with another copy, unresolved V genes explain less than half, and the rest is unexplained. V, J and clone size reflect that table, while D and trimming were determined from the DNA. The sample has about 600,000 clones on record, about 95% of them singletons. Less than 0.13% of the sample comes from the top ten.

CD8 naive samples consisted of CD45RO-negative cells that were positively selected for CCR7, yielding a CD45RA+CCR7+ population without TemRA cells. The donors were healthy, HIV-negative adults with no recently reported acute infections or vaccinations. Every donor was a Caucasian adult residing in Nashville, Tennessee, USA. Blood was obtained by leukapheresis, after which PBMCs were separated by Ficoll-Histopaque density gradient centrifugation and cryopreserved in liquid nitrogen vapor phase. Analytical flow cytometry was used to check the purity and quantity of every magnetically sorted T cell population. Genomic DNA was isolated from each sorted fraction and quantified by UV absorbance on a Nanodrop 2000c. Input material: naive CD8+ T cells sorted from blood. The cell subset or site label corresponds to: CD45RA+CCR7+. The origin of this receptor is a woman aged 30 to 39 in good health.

The CDR3 amino acid sequence is: CASSFMGYEQYF. Here is the DNA: TGTGCCAGCAGCTTTATGGGCTACGAGCAGTACTTC. The sequence links TRBV7-9 to TRBJ2-7; no D gene call is confident. Inclusive of the bounding cysteine and phenylalanine, the CDR3 is 12 residues long. Only the CDR3 region is kept as DNA, spanning 36 bases read in frame from base 1. The germline V gene (reference sequence) yields SEHNR for CDR1 and FQNEAQ for CDR2. A distance of 6 bases separates the germline ends of V and J, which lose 3 bases and 3 bases respectively.